Listed here is a single T cell receptor (beta chain). The entry originates in a study of blood T cell repertoires in COVID-19. Study at large: Acute and convalescent COVID-19 samples came from the United States, Italy and Spain. Sample material is recorded as cDNA or gDNA derived from T cells, B-cell-depleted T cells, or PBMCs.

TCRdb keeps only in-frame clones here, not all; method: immunoSEQ multiplex PCR. The repertoire holds 300,000 or so clones, with 75% to 95% as singletons. The CDR3 is made up of 17 amino acids. The junction had 9 bases not matched to a gene; V was cut back by 6 bases and J by 3 bases. The germline gives CDR1 GTSNPN, CDR2 SVGIG (reference sequence). Sequences were obtained from PBMCs or T cells enriched from blood (not recorded which). The TCR originated in a woman aged 30 to 39 who had recovered from COVID-19. The chain recombines TRBV30 with TRBJ2-2; 14 bases match TRBD2. This chain's CDR3 is CACTRPGLAGDTGELFF. The CDR3 nucleotides are TGTGCCTGTACGCGGCCGGGACTAGCGGGGGACACCGGGGAGCTGTTTTTT.